These T cell receptor beta chains were read from a single sample in a study of post-analysis software for immune sequencing data. TCRdb recomputed calls from the PCR reads with MiXCR, one row per CDR3 protein. The data contain around 260,000 distinct CDR3 sequences, 35% to 45% of them singletons. Sequencing input: blood. These receptors all stem from a girl between 5 and 17 years old with multiple sclerosis. The CDR3 runs from the conserved cysteine through the conserved F or W. The D gene is left open where the match is weak. The listing skips clone size in some rows; elsewhere it reads once, few, many or a size class.

abundance,v_gene,d_gene,len,j_gene,CDR3aa,CDR3nt
.,TRBV28,TRBD1,17,TRBJ2-7,CASSFAQGVGVPYEQYF,TGTGCCAGCAGTTTCGCGCAGGGGGTCGGGGTTCCCTACGAGCAGTACTTC
many,TRBV28,.,15,TRBJ2-6,CASSLPLSGANVLTF,TGTGCCAGCAGTTTACCACTCTCTGGGGCCAACGTCCTGACTTTC
many,TRBV5-1,.,14,TRBJ1-2,CASSRLVHSYGYTF,TGCGCCAGCAGCCGTCTCGTCCACTCCTATGGCTACACCTTC
.,TRBV5-1,.,14,TRBJ2-2,CASSTGASTGELFF,TGCGCCAGCTCAACCGGTGCATCCACCGGGGAGCTGTTTTTT
few,TRBV7-9,.,15,TRBJ2-2,CASTQTGPNTGELFF,TGTGCCAGCACCCAGACAGGTCCCAACACCGGGGAGCTGTTTTTT
few,TRBV20-1,.,15,TRBJ1-2,CSARDTREGNYGYTF,TGCAGTGCTAGAGATACCAGGGAAGGTAACTATGGCTACACCTTC
many,TRBV15,.,15,TRBJ2-5,CATSITKGPQQTQYF,TGTGCCACCAGTATAACAAAAGGACCGCAGCAGACCCAGTACTTC
few,TRBV29-1,TRBD2,13,TRBJ2-2,CSVGTRHTGELFF,TGCAGCGTTGGGACTAGGCATACCGGGGAGCTGTTTTTT
many,TRBV7-8,.,16,TRBJ2-3,CASSLASSRSTDTQYF,TGTGCCAGCAGCTTAGCGTCGTCCAGGAGCACAGATACGCAGTATTTT
many,TRBV20-1,.,14,TRBJ1-2,CSAKVQEGYYGYTF,TGCAGTGCTAAGGTCCAGGAAGGGTACTATGGCTACACCTTC
many,TRBV24-1,.,13,TRBJ2-1,CATGLRGSGEQFF,TGTGCCACCGGCTTACGAGGGAGTGGTGAGCAGTTCTTC
few,TRBV5-1,TRBD2,15,TRBJ2-1,CASSDGTNGYNEQFF,TGCGCCAGCAGCGACGGGACTAACGGGTACAATGAGCAGTTCTTC
.,TRBV20-1,.,14,TRBJ2-1,CSGPGDLMVNEQFF,TGCAGTGGTCCAGGGGATCTAATGGTTAATGAGCAGTTCTTC
.,TRBV24-1,.,16,TRBJ2-3,CATSDSAGTSTDTQYF,TGTGCCACCAGTGATAGCGCCGGTACTAGCACAGATACGCAGTATTTT
many,TRBV12-3/TRBV12-4,.,13,TRBJ2-5,CASSWGDGETQYF,TGTGCCAGCAGTTGGGGGGATGGGGAGACCCAGTACTTC
many,TRBV7-9,.,16,TRBJ2-1,CASSLEEGWATNEKFF,TGTGCCAGCAGCTTAGAGGAGGGTTGGGCGACGAATGAGAAGTTCTTC
.,TRBV12-3/TRBV12-4,TRBD2,14,TRBJ2-1,CASSPQGLAVEQFF,TGTGCCAGCAGTCCGCAGGGACTAGCCGTTGAGCAGTTCTTC
.,TRBV2,.,14,TRBJ2-7,CASRGRDSYNEQYF,TGTGCCAGCAGAGGACGAGATTCCTACAATGAGCAGTACTTC
few,TRBV7-2,TRBD1,16,TRBJ1-5,CASSTRDRGGNQPQHF,TGTGCCAGCAGCACCCGGGACAGGGGTGGCAATCAGCCCCAGCATTTT
many,TRBV18,.,16,TRBJ2-4,CASSPSTPLAKNIQYF,TGTGCCAGCTCGCCTTCGACTCCATTAGCCAAAAACATTCAGTACTTC
.,TRBV20-1,.,14,TRBJ1-2,CSAEPGQLTYGYTF,TGCAGTGCAGAACCGGGACAACTTACTTATGGCTACACCTTC
few,TRBV5-1,TRBD2,17,TRBJ2-1,CASSLGSSGPSYNEQFF,TGCGCCAGCAGCTTGGGCTCTAGCGGCCCCTCCTACAATGAGCAGTTCTTC
many,TRBV5-5,.,13,TRBJ1-4,CASSLGRSGRLFF,TGTGCCAGCAGCTTGGGGAGGAGTGGCCGACTGTTTTTT
.,TRBV14,TRBD2,16,TRBJ2-2,CASSQSGTTLTGELFF,TGTGCCAGCAGCCAATCCGGGACTACCCTCACCGGGGAGCTGTTTTTT
few,TRBV30,TRBD1,15,TRBJ2-4,CAWSTLDREFNIQYF,TGTGCCTGGAGTACTTTAGACAGGGAGTTTAACATTCAGTACTTC
many,TRBV2,.,16,TRBJ2-5,CASRRRGGVGRETQYF,TGTGCCAGCCGGAGGAGGGGGGGCGTGGGGAGAGAGACCCAGTACTTC
.,TRBV19,TRBD1,14,TRBJ1-4,CVPPDRDPNEKLFF,TGTGTCCCCCCGGACAGGGACCCTAATGAAAAACTGTTTTTT
many,TRBV3-1,.,13,TRBJ1-6,CASTDLSNSPLHF,TGTGCCAGCACCGACCTCTCTAATTCACCCCTCCACTTT
many,TRBV7-8,.,16,TRBJ2-5,CASSLDPRGGGSVQYF,TGTGCCAGCAGCTTAGACCCGCGGGGAGGGGGGAGTGTCCAGTACTTC
many,TRBV21-1,.,16,TRBJ2-1,CASSQARRQGSVGQFF,TGTGCCAGCAGCCAAGCAAGGAGACAGGGGTCCGTAGGGCAGTTCTTC
.,TRBV9,.,14,TRBJ2-3,CASSVAGPTDTQYF,TGTGCCAGCAGCGTAGCGGGGCCCACAGATACGCAGTATTTT
.,TRBV9,.,13,TRBJ2-1,CASSVSRNNEQFF,TGTGCCAGCAGCGTCAGCCGGAACAATGAGCAGTTCTTC
.,TRBV6-6,TRBD1,16,TRBJ1-1,CASSSMTGRANTEAFF,TGTGCCAGCAGTTCTATGACAGGGAGGGCGAACACTGAAGCTTTCTTT
.,TRBV28,.,14,TRBJ2-6,CTSSLAGVANVLTF,TGTACCAGCAGTTTAGCAGGGGTGGCCAACGTCCTGACTTTC
many,TRBV28,TRBD1,16,TRBJ1-2,CASSLIHGQGDYGYTF,TGTGCCAGCAGTTTAATACACGGACAGGGTGACTATGGCTACACCTTC
many,TRBV7-2,.,13,TRBJ2-3,CASSTGTTDTQYF,TGTGCCAGCAGTACCGGGACTACAGATACGCAGTATTTT
many,TRBV29-1,.,15,TRBJ1-1,CSVERSLGGGTEAFF,TGCAGCGTTGAGCGATCCCTGGGGGGCGGCACTGAAGCTTTCTTT
.,TRBV5-1,.,14,TRBJ2-7,CASSLDLAVNEQYF,TGCGCCAGCAGCTTGGATTTGGCAGTGAACGAGCAGTACTTC
few,TRBV7-9,.,15,TRBJ1-1,CASSLARLMNTEAFF,TGTGCCAGCAGCTTAGCGAGACTCATGAACACTGAAGCTTTCTTT
many,TRBV5-5,TRBD2,16,TRBJ2-3,CASSFIAGGSTDTQYF,TGTGCCAGCAGCTTTATAGCGGGGGGAAGCACAGATACGCAGTATTTT
.,TRBV13,TRBD1,14,TRBJ1-1,CASSSRTGRTEAFF,TGTGCCAGCAGCTCGAGGACAGGGCGCACTGAAGCTTTCTTT
many,TRBV6-1,TRBD2,15,TRBJ2-1,CASSTGTSVYNEQFF,TGTGCCAGCAGTACCGGGACTAGCGTCTACAATGAGCAGTTCTTC
.,TRBV20-1,TRBD2,16,TRBJ2-2,CSARRSGGAQTGERFF,TGCAGTGCTAGGCGTAGCGGGGGGGCGCAGACCGGGGAGCGGTTTTTT